The rows below give T cell receptor beta chains drawn from one sample of a study of T-cell memory formation after mild COVID-19. TCRdb processed the 5' RACE reads anew with MiXCR; each CDR3 protein has one entry. The sample has some 150,000 distinct CDR3 sequences; over 15% are singletons. Input material: PBMCs or a T cell subset sorted from them (not recorded which). All receptors derive from an adult woman who had mild COVID-19 (a few samples of this study predate the infection). Cell type and time point are not known. CDR3s include the opening cysteine and the closing phenylalanine or tryptophan. A D gene is named only where the DNA matches it firmly. Clone size, where shown, is once, few, many, or a class for clones that have expanded.

d_call: TRBD1; v_call: TRBV6-2/TRBV6-3; j_call: TRBJ2-3; clone_size: few; cdr3_aa: CASSDRESTDTQYF; cdr3_nt: TGTGCCAGCAGCGACAGGGAGAGCACAGATACGCAGTATTTT
d_call: TRBD2; v_call: TRBV24-1; j_call: TRBJ2-3; clone_size: NA; cdr3_aa: CATAAGGDTQYF; cdr3_nt: TGTGCCACCGCAGCGGGAGGAGATACGCAGTATTTT
d_call: NA; v_call: TRBV4-2; j_call: TRBJ2-2; clone_size: few; cdr3_aa: CASRATVNTGELFF; cdr3_nt: TGTGCCAGCAGGGCCACGGTGAACACCGGGGAGCTGTTTTTT
d_call: NA; v_call: TRBV7-6; j_call: TRBJ2-5; clone_size: few; cdr3_aa: CASSFLAGEETQYF; cdr3_nt: TGTGCCAGCAGCTTCCTGGCAGGGGAGGAGACCCAGTACTTC
d_call: NA; v_call: TRBV5-1; j_call: TRBJ1-2; clone_size: NA; cdr3_aa: CASSVQVGGNYGYTF; cdr3_nt: TGCGCCAGCAGCGTACAGGTTGGGGGTAACTATGGCTACACCTTC
d_call: NA; v_call: TRBV7-2; j_call: TRBJ2-1; clone_size: few; cdr3_aa: CASTPEGYWSYNEQFF; cdr3_nt: TGTGCCAGCACCCCCGAGGGCTACTGGTCCTACAATGAGCAGTTCTTC
d_call: NA; v_call: TRBV24-1; j_call: TRBJ2-3; clone_size: NA; cdr3_aa: CATSDLSSSTDTQYF; cdr3_nt: TGTGCCACCAGTGATTTGAGCTCTAGCACAGATACGCAGTATTTT
d_call: NA; v_call: TRBV7-2; j_call: TRBJ1-6; clone_size: NA; cdr3_aa: CASIGRNNSPLHF; cdr3_nt: TGTGCCAGCATTGGAAGGAATAATTCACCCCTCCACTTT
d_call: NA; v_call: TRBV20-1; j_call: TRBJ1-5; clone_size: NA; cdr3_aa: CSARAESDSTVNQPQHF; cdr3_nt: TGCAGTGCTAGAGCCGAGTCCGACAGCACCGTCAATCAGCCCCAGCATTTT
d_call: NA; v_call: TRBV12-3/TRBV12-4; j_call: TRBJ2-4; clone_size: few; cdr3_aa: CASSLTASTIQYF; cdr3_nt: TGTGCCAGCAGTTTAACGGCTTCCACCATTCAGTACTTC
d_call: TRBD2; v_call: TRBV20-1; j_call: TRBJ2-1; clone_size: few; cdr3_aa: CSATGLAGETYNEQFF; cdr3_nt: TGCAGTGCTACCGGACTAGCGGGGGAAACCTACAATGAGCAGTTCTTC
d_call: NA; v_call: TRBV7-2; j_call: TRBJ2-1; clone_size: NA; cdr3_aa: CASSPVGGSYNEQFF; cdr3_nt: TGTGCCAGCAGCCCCGTAGGGGGCTCCTACAATGAGCAGTTCTTC
d_call: NA; v_call: TRBV29-1; j_call: TRBJ1-4; clone_size: NA; cdr3_aa: CSASGTRQGKLFF; cdr3_nt: TGCAGCGCCTCCGGGACCAGGCAGGGAAAACTGTTTTTT
d_call: NA; v_call: TRBV9; j_call: TRBJ1-1; clone_size: NA; cdr3_aa: CASSGALTGTEAFF; cdr3_nt: TGTGCCAGCAGCGGAGCTCTGACGGGCACTGAAGCTTTCTTT
d_call: TRBD1; v_call: TRBV5-1; j_call: TRBJ2-7; clone_size: few; cdr3_aa: CASSLDPVGQDTKGQYF; cdr3_nt: TGCGCCAGCAGCTTGGACCCAGTAGGACAGGACACAAAGGGGCAGTACTTC